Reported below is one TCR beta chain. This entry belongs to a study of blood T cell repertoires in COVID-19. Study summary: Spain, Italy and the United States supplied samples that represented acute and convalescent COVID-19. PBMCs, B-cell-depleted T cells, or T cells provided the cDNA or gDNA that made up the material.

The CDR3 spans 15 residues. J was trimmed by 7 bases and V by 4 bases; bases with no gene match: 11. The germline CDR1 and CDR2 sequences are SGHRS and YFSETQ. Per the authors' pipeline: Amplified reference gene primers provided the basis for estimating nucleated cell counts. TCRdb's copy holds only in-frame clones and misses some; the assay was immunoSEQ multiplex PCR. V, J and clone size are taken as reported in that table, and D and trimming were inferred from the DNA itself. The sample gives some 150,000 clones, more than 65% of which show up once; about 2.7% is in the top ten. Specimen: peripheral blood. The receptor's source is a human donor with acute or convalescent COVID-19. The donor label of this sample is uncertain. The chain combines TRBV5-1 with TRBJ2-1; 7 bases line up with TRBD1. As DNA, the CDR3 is TGCGCCAGCAGCCAAGGACAGGCTCAGGGGAATGAGCAGTTCTTC. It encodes CASSQGQAQGNEQFF.